A selection of T cell receptor beta chains follows, all from one sample in a study of OX40 agonist ivuxolimab in advanced cancers. The repertoire was sequenced with immunoSEQ multiplex PCR; TCRdb's copy has only in-frame clones and lacks some. This table holds around 40,000 clones, approximately 88% found once. Sequencing was performed on CD4+ or CD8+ T cells sorted from blood, taken in a trial of the OX40 agonist ivuxolimab. All receptors come from an adult with an advanced solid tumor such as melanoma, head and neck, liver or kidney cancer. Each CDR3 is given with its conserved first and last residue. The D gene is left open where the match is weak. Not every row has a clone size; where given, it reads once, few, many or a size class.

CDR3: CASRPPAGGVYEQYF; DNA: TGTGCCAGCAGGCCGCCAGCGGGGGGGGTCTACGAGCAGTACTTC; D: TRBD2; J: TRBJ2-7; V: TRBV27; size: NA
CDR3: CASSFWKLSGANVLTF; DNA: TGTGCCAGCAGCTTCTGGAAACTATCCGGGGCCAACGTCCTGACTTTC; D: NA; J: TRBJ2-6; V: TRBV7-9; size: NA
CDR3: CASSLPGGGEKLFF; DNA: TGTGCCAGCAGTTTACCAGGGGGCGGTGAAAAACTGTTTTTT; D: TRBD1; J: TRBJ1-4; V: TRBV28; size: NA
CDR3: CASSLYPGSPLHF; DNA: TGTGCCAGCAGCTTATATCCGGGTTCACCCCTCCACTTT; D: NA; J: TRBJ1-6; V: TRBV11-3; size: NA
CDR3: CASTHHGDLRWGNQPQHF; DNA: TGTGCCAGCACCCACCACGGGGACCTTCGTTGGGGCAATCAGCCCCAGCATTTT; D: NA; J: TRBJ1-5; V: TRBV28; size: NA
CDR3: CAISGQGAVDEQYF; DNA: TGTGCCATCTCCGGACAGGGGGCGGTCGACGAGCAGTACTTC; D: TRBD1; J: TRBJ2-7; V: TRBV10-3; size: NA
CDR3: CASSPVRLAGADTGELFF; DNA: TGCGCCAGCAGCCCAGTTAGACTAGCGGGGGCCGATACCGGGGAGCTGTTTTTT; D: TRBD2; J: TRBJ2-2; V: TRBV4-3; size: NA
CDR3: CASSLFEARVGGYTF; DNA: TGCGCCAGCAGCCTTTTCGAGGCCAGGGTCGGAGGCTACACCTTC; D: NA; J: TRBJ1-2; V: TRBV4-1; size: NA
CDR3: CASRGGEEFF; DNA: TGTGCCAGCAGAGGCGGTGAGGAGTTCTTC; D: NA; J: TRBJ2-1; V: TRBV6-1; size: NA
CDR3: CASRSPGTTYNEQFF; DNA: TGTGCCAGCAGAAGTCCGGGAACCACCTACAATGAGCAGTTCTTC; D: NA; J: TRBJ2-1; V: TRBV7-2; size: NA
CDR3: CASGWNTGELFF; DNA: TGTGCCAGCGGCTGGAACACCGGGGAGCTGTTTTTT; D: NA; J: TRBJ2-2; V: TRBV27; size: NA
CDR3: CASSFAYEQYF; DNA: TGTGCCAGCAGTTTTGCGTACGAGCAGTACTTC; D: NA; J: TRBJ2-7; V: TRBV28; size: many
CDR3: CASTSSGNTIYF; DNA: TGCGCCAGCACCTCCTCTGGAAACACCATATATTTT; D: NA; J: TRBJ1-3; V: TRBV10-2; size: NA
CDR3: CASRLTGGTNTEAFF; DNA: TGTGCCAGCAGATTAACAGGGGGGACGAACACTGAAGCTTTCTTT; D: TRBD1; J: TRBJ1-1; V: TRBV6-5; size: NA
CDR3: CAWSELARAYNEQFF; DNA: TGTGCCTGGAGTGAACTAGCGCGGGCCTACAATGAGCAGTTCTTC; D: TRBD2; J: TRBJ2-1; V: TRBV30; size: NA
CDR3: CATSSGLLNTEAFF; DNA: TGTGCCACCAGCAGCGGACTCCTGAACACTGAAGCTTTCTTT; D: NA; J: TRBJ1-1; V: TRBV15; size: NA
CDR3: CASIGQGAYEQYF; DNA: TGTGCCAGCATAGGACAGGGGGCTTACGAGCAGTACTTC; D: TRBD1; J: TRBJ2-7; V: TRBV27; size: once
CDR3: CASSYNGMGYEQYF; DNA: TGTGCCAGCAGTTACAACGGGATGGGCTACGAGCAGTACTTC; D: NA; J: TRBJ2-7; V: TRBV6-5; size: NA